These 30 T cell receptor beta chains were all obtained from the same sample, sequenced in a study of blood T cells in healthy people across ages. Alongside a J-beta primer mix, a sample-barcoded 5' primer served in a second PCR lasting about 7 to 11 cycles. MiXCR, run by TCRdb on the 5' RACE reads, gives a single entry per CDR3 protein. The data show approximately 730,000 distinct CDR3 sequences, with 53% seen just once and 41% held by the top ten. Sequenced material: blood. The receptors derive from a man older than 75 in good health.

CDR3 sequence reads: CASSIGQVGNSPLHF. CDR3 sequence (DNA): TGTGCCAGCAGCATCGGACAGGTGGGGAATTCACCCCTCCACTTT. V gene TRBV7-3 combines with J gene TRBJ1-6; 7 nucleotides align to TRBD1. The CDR3 runs 15 residues. Trimming removed 5 bases from V and 7 bases from J; junction bases left unmatched: 8. The germline V gene encodes CDR1 SGHTA and CDR2 FQGTGA.

This chain joins TRBV20-1 and TRBJ2-5, with D hard to call. Germline CDR1 DFQATT, CDR2 SNEGSKA (reference sequence). V was clipped by 4 bases and J by 3 bases, with 6 bases between them. The CDR3 spans 11 residues. Here the CDR3 DNA reads TGCAGTGCTACATCGAAAGAGACCCAGTACTTC. This encodes CSATSKETQYF.

The V gene is TRBV10-3, the J gene TRBJ2-2; D is perhaps TRBD1 (5 bases). CDR1 is ENHRY and CDR2 is SYGVKD in the germline V gene. The CDR3 covers 16 residues. The V and J ends lost 3 bases and 2 bases respectively, with 13 bases between them. Here the CDR3 DNA reads TGTGCCATCAGTGAATCAGGGTCCGCAAACACCGGGGAGCTGTTTTTT. This gives the protein CAISESGSANTGELFF.

This clonotype was seen only once. This sequence joins TRBV6-2 or TRBV6-3 and TRBJ2-3; possibly TRBD2 for D (6 bases). V was cut by 6 bases and J by 14 bases, with 27 bases left in between. The CDR3 consists of 15 residues. The V gene's germline CDR1 is MNHEY and CDR2 SVGEGT. CDR3 sequence reads: CASSSPGTPWGDAYF. CDR3 DNA sequence: TGTGCCAGCAGCTCCCCCGGGACTCCATGGGGAGACGCGTATTTT.

This clonotype appeared once. The chain is built from TRBV20-1 and TRBJ1-5, with D possibly TRBD1 on 5 matching bases. Germline V lookup: CDR1 DFQATT, CDR2 SNEGSKA (reference sequence). This CDR3 is built from 16 residues. Trimming stripped 5 bases from V and 3 bases from J, with 20 bases between. The CDR3 protein is CSAYELVSRDNQPQHF. In DNA form, the CDR3 reads TGCAGTGCTTATGAACTAGTCAGCAGGGACAATCAGCCCCAGCATTTT.

This clonotype was seen more than once but under ten times. V gene TRBV9 combines with J gene TRBJ2-3; 10 nucleotides align to TRBD2. CDR1 is SGDLS and CDR2 is YYNGEE in the germline V gene. V lost 0 bases to trimming and J lost 4 bases; unmatched junction nucleotides: 2. The CDR3 is 15 amino acids. This chain's CDR3 is CASSVEAGGSDTQYF. DNA of the CDR3: TGTGCCAGCAGCGTAGAAGCGGGAGGGTCAGATACGCAGTATTTT.

In its sample, this clonotype was seen once. The genes are TRBV20-1 and TRBJ1-2; 11 nucleotides agree with TRBD1. J gave up 5 bases and V 5 bases, and 10 bases lay outside the gene matches. The germline gives CDR1 DFQATT, CDR2 SNEGSKA (reference sequence). The CDR3 runs 15 residues. CDR3 nucleotide sequence: TGCAGTGCTCCCGGACAGGGGGCAGGGCGGTATGGCTACACCTTC. Protein product: CSAPGQGAGRYGYTF.

This clonotype was counted only a few times. CDR3 nucleotides: TGCAGCGTTGGTAGTTTTGCAGATACGCAGTATTTT. Protein product: CSVGSFADTQYF. The chain carries TRBV29-1 and TRBJ2-3; no firm D call. Germline CDR1 and CDR2: SQVTM and ANQGSEA. V shed 4 bases and J shed 4 bases, with 9 bases lying between them. The CDR3 covers 12 residues.

V and J are TRBV4-1 and TRBJ1-2, with D uncertain. The length of the CDR3 is 18 residues. Trimming took 6 bases from V and 4 from J, leaving 27 bases between them. Looked up from germline, CDR1 is MGHRA and CDR2 is YSYEKL. The CDR3 spells CASSGGLGFSTPTYGYTF. The DNA for the CDR3 is TGCGCCAGCAGTGGTGGGCTCGGGTTCTCCACCCCTACCTATGGCTACACCTTC.

This clonotype was seen a handful of times. This sequence joins TRBV24-1 and TRBJ1-1, with no clear D. The CDR3 extends over 13 amino acids. The germline V and J ends were trimmed by 4 bases and 6 bases, with 11 bases remaining between them. In germline, CDR1 is KGHDR, CDR2 SFDVKD. This CDR3 is CATSEPGRSEAFF. The CDR3 region has the DNA TGTGCCACCAGTGAACCAGGTCGTTCTGAAGCTTTCTTT.

The CDR3 DNA reads as TGTGCCAGCAGGGACAGGGGGCGGCAGGGAGGCTACACCTTC. As protein: CASRDRGRQGGYTF. This chain joins TRBV28 and TRBJ1-2, with TRBD1 matching over 11 bases. CDR1 and CDR2 from the germline V gene are MDHEN and SYDVKM. V dropped 6 bases and J dropped 8; count of bases not matched to a gene: 8. This CDR3 comprises 14 residues.

This chain uses TRBV2 with TRBJ1-2, with TRBD1 matching 9 bases. This CDR3 spans 15 amino acids. The germline V gene has CDR1 SNHLY and CDR2 FYNNEI. Unmatched junction bases numbered 9, after V lost 6 bases and J lost 4 bases. The chain's CDR3 is CASRKQGAYGYGYTF. The DNA for the CDR3 is TGTGCCAGCAGGAAACAGGGGGCTTATGGCTATGGCTACACCTTC. Using reference TRBV2 and TRBJ1-2 for the parts outside the CDR3, the full variable domain is EPEVTQTPSHQVTQMGQEVILRCVPISNHLYFYWYRQILGQKVEFLVSFYNNEISEKSEIFDDQFSVERPDGSNFTLKIRSTKLEDSAMYFCASRKQGAYGYGYTFGSGTRLTVV.

V and J are TRBV25-1 and TRBJ1-5; D ambiguous. The CDR3 is 14 amino acids. Germline-derived CDR1 and CDR2 are MGHDK and SYGVNS. With 1 base removed from V and 6 bases from J, the gap between germline ends came to 10 bases. The CDR3 region is CASSESVVGQPQHF. The CDR3 DNA reads as TGTGCCAGCAGTGAATCGGTCGTGGGTCAGCCCCAGCATTTT.

This chain joins TRBV5-1 and TRBJ1-2; 7 bases are shared with TRBD1. V was clipped by 4 bases and J by 7 bases; unmatched bases: 10. Germline V gene lookup returns CDR1 SGHRS and CDR2 YFSETQ. The CDR3 spans 14 residues. The CDR3 coding sequence is TGCGCCAGCAGCGAGACGACAGGGAAATCTGGCTACACCTTC. Translated, it gives CASSETTGKSGYTF.

This rearrangement joins TRBV7-9 to TRBJ2-1; 8 positions match TRBD2. V was clipped by 5 bases and J by 7 bases; unmatched bases: 7. Germline V CDR1 and CDR2: SEHNR, FQNEAQ (reference sequence). This CDR3 is 14 amino acids long. The CDR3 region is CASSAAAGVNEQFF. The CDR3 DNA reads as TGTGCCAGCAGCGCGGCAGCGGGAGTTAATGAGCAGTTCTTC. The variable domain in full, with the rest retrieved from reference TRBV7-9 and TRBJ2-1, is DTGVSQNPRHKITKRGQNVTFRCDPISEHNRLYWYRQTLGQGPEFLTYFQNEAQLEKSRLLSDRFSAERPKGSFSTLEIQRTEQGDSAMYLCASSAAAGVNEQFFGPGTRLTVL.

The rearrangement joins TRBV7-2 to TRBJ2-4; D gene unclear. The length of the CDR3 is 12 residues. The germline V and J ends were trimmed by 3 bases and 13 bases, with 13 bases remaining between them. In germline, CDR1 is SGHTA, CDR2 FQGNSA. CDR3 DNA sequence: TGTGCCAGCAGCTTTTCATCGGCTGAGCAGTACTTC. It translates to CASSFSSAEQYF. The full variable domain, in which reference TRBV7-2 and TRBJ2-4 provide the parts outside the CDR3, is GAGVSQSPSNKVTEKGKDVELRCDPISGHTALYWYRQSLGQGLEFLIYFQGNSAPDKSGLPSDRFSAERTGGSVSTLTIQRTQQEDSAVYLCASSFSSAEQYFGAGTRLSVL.

This clonotype came up a few times. V usage is TRBV20-1 and J usage is TRBJ2-1, with TRBD2 matching over 10 bases. With V trimmed by 3 bases and J by 6 bases, 5 bases remained unmatched. CDR1 and CDR2 (germline): DFQATT, SNEGSKA (reference sequence). CDR3 length equals 14 residues. The CDR3 is CSARALAGLNEQFF. The CDR3 DNA reads TGCAGTGCTAGGGCACTAGCGGGACTCAATGAGCAGTTCTTC.

V usage is TRBV5-1 and J usage is TRBJ1-1, with a possible D match to TRBD1 (5 bases). Germline CDR1 and CDR2: SGHRS and YFSETQ. The ends were cut back, 0 bases at V and 4 bases at J, with 10 bases in the middle. The CDR3 length is 14 residues. The CDR3 DNA reads as TGCGCCAGCAGCTTGGAGTCAGGGACCACTGAAGCTTTCTTT. It encodes CASSLESGTTEAFF.

V gene TRBV20-1 combines with J gene TRBJ2-4; 7 bases fit TRBD1. Germline V lookup: CDR1 DFQATT, CDR2 SNEGSKA (reference sequence). V was clipped by 5 bases and J by 4 bases; unmatched bases: 8. The CDR3 runs to 14 residues. The CDR3 sequence: CSARLQGPKNIQYF. DNA of the CDR3: TGCAGTGCTCGTCTACAGGGGCCTAAAAACATTCAGTACTTC.

This clonotype was observed a few times. This chain joins TRBV24-1 and TRBJ2-3, with 8 bases aligning to TRBD1. The CDR3 is made up of 16 amino acids. Germline CDR1 KGHDR, CDR2 SFDVKD. Unmatched junction bases numbered 10, after V lost 4 bases and J lost 5 bases. CDR3 amino acids: CATSDNTGGEEDTQYF. In nucleotides, the CDR3 is TGTGCCACCAGTGACAACACAGGGGGAGAAGAAGATACGCAGTATTTT.

This clonotype was recorded a few times. The gene calls are TRBV11-3 and TRBJ2-3, with 9 positions matching TRBD1. Germline V lookup: CDR1 SGHNT, CDR2 YENEEA. This CDR3 is 16 amino acids long. V gave up 2 bases and J gave up 4 bases; unmatched junction bases: 7. CDR3 amino acids: CASSLSDRGYSDTQYF. Here the CDR3 DNA reads TGTGCCAGCAGCTTATCCGACAGGGGGTACTCAGATACGCAGTATTTT.

This clonotype occurred a few times. The V call is TRBV6-1, the J call TRBJ2-5; D might be TRBD1 or TRBD2, each matching 5 bases. V was pared by 6 bases and J by 13 bases, with 21 bases between. Germline CDR1 is MNHNS and CDR2 is SASEGT. The CDR3 loop spans 13 amino acids. CDR3 loop: CASRVGRILRRYF. The CDR3 DNA follows: TGTGCCAGCAGGGTGGGACGCATCCTTCGGCGGTACTTC.

This rearrangement joins TRBV10-3 to TRBJ1-2; TRBD1 aligns across 11 bases. CDR1 and CDR2 from the germline V gene are ENHRY and SYGVKD. The V gene end was trimmed by 11 bases and the J gene end by 7 bases; junction bases not matched to a gene: 9. The CDR3 totals 13 residues. The CDR3 spells CAAQPGQGGGYTF. CDR3 nucleotides: TGTGCCGCCCAACCGGGACAGGGGGGTGGCTACACCTTC.

The rearrangement joins TRBV3-1 to TRBJ2-1; D remains unclear. CDR3 length: 11 residues. The V gene lost 2 bases and the J gene lost 7 bases, with 3 bases spanning the gap. Germline V lookup: CDR1 LGHDT, CDR2 YNNKEL (reference sequence). The CDR3 DNA is TGTGCCAGCAGCCAAATAAATGAGCAGTTCTTC. Translated: CASSQINEQFF.

The V and J genes are TRBV20-1 and TRBJ2-5; 11 bases agree with TRBD1. Looked up from germline, CDR1 is DFQATT and CDR2 is SNEGSKA (reference sequence). The CDR3 runs to 15 residues. Unmatched junction bases numbered 9, after V lost 6 bases and J lost 3 bases. The CDR3 nucleotides read TGCAGTGCACGCACCCCGGGACAGGGGGAAGAGACCCAGTACTTC. Protein sequence: CSARTPGQGEETQYF.

The chain uses TRBV11-2 and TRBJ2-1; D may be TRBD1 or TRBD2 (5 bases each). The CDR3 is 14 amino acids. Germline V gene sequence: CDR1 SGHAT, CDR2 FQNNGV. Trimming stripped 8 bases from V and 3 bases from J, with 14 bases between. CDR3: CASASGLHYNEQFF. CDR3 bases: TGTGCCAGCGCCTCGGGGCTTCACTACAATGAGCAGTTCTTC.

This chain connects TRBV2 to TRBJ2-3; tentative D call: TRBD2 (5 bases). The V end was cut by 1 base, the J end by 3 bases, with 11 bases between. CDR3 size: 15 residues. From germline, CDR1 is SNHLY and CDR2 FYNNEI. Here the CDR3 reads CASSEGWRATDTQYF. In DNA, the CDR3 is TGTGCCAGCAGTGAAGGTTGGCGGGCGACAGATACGCAGTATTTT.

The V gene is TRBV6-1, the J gene TRBJ2-3; maybe TRBD2 (6 bases). Trimming cost V 3 bases and J 10 bases, with 11 bases left between them. The V gene's germline CDR1 is MNHNS and CDR2 SASEGT. The length of the CDR3 is 12 residues. The CDR3 reads CASSDGGMAQYF. The DNA of the CDR3 is TGTGCCAGCAGTGATGGGGGGATGGCGCAGTATTTT.

V and J are TRBV9 and TRBJ2-1; 8 positions agree with TRBD2. CDR3 size: 15 residues. Germline V gene lookup returns CDR1 SGDLS and CDR2 YYNGEE. J gave up 2 bases and V 10 bases, and 11 bases lay outside the gene matches. CDR3 DNA: TGTGCCTCCAAGGCGCGGGAGGCCCCCTACAATGAGCAGTTCTTC. Amino acid sequence: CASKAREAPYNEQFF.

The chain recombines TRBV5-4 with TRBJ2-7; possible D gene TRBD1, 6 bases. The CDR3 is made up of 13 amino acids. V dropped 4 bases and J dropped 6 bases, with 14 bases sitting between them. Germline CDR1 is SGHNT and CDR2 is YYREEE (reference sequence). The CDR3: CASSRGQSSEQYF. The CDR3 DNA sequence: TGTGCCAGCAGCCGTGGACAGTCAAGCGAGCAGTACTTC.